Listed here are 20 T cell receptor beta chains from one sample, sequenced in a study of lymphopenia after photon versus proton radiotherapy (dated by TCRdb to about 2019). The method behind the library was the immunoSEQ multiplex PCR assay. TCRdb limited this immuneACCESS table to in-frame rearrangements with V and J called. A share of clones is missing; checked studies link under half to unresolved V genes, and the rest is unexplained. Counted in this sample were about 70,000 clones; approximately 87% of them appeared once. The ten largest clones add up to approximately 11% of the sample. The sample was peripheral blood, taken from a patient treated with proton-based radiotherapy. The receptor set was obtained from an elderly man with esophageal cancer.

The chain employs TRBV7-2 and TRBJ2-5, with TRBD1 as a possible D gene (5 bases). The CDR3 spans 13 residues. Between the trimmed V and J ends, which lost 2 bases and 7 bases, there was a span of 11 bases. The V gene's germline CDR1 is SGHTA and CDR2 FQGNSA. The CDR3 nucleotides read TGTGCCAGCAGCTTAATGCAGGGCCGGACCCAGTACTTC. Amino acid sequence: CASSLMQGRTQYF.

The chain combines TRBV4-1 with TRBJ1-2; TRBD1 is a possible D gene (6 bases). CDR1 is MGHRA and CDR2 is YSYEKL in the germline V gene. The V end lost 1 base, the J end lost 7 bases, and 13 bases lay between the germline ends. This CDR3 comprises 14 residues. The CDR3 sequence: CASSQAWTVRGYTF. The CDR3 region has the DNA TGCGCCAGCAGCCAAGCATGGACAGTCCGTGGCTACACCTTC.

This chain joins TRBV7-2 and TRBJ2-3; 8 nucleotides line up with TRBD1. V gave up 6 bases and J gave up 5 bases; unmatched junction bases: 10. This CDR3 comprises 15 residues. Germline-derived CDR1 and CDR2 are SGHTA and FQGNSA. The CDR3 DNA is TGTGCCAGCAGTGGGGGACAGGCCGCACGAGATACGCAGTATTTT. Translation: CASSGGQAARDTQYF.

The V gene is TRBV7-2, the J gene TRBJ1-4; the match to TRBD1 covers 7 bases. After removal of 6 bases from V and 7 bases from J, the junction contained 17 bases not matched to a gene. The germline V gene encodes CDR1 SGHTA and CDR2 FQGNSA. The CDR3 length is 17 residues. This CDR3 reads CASSLRATGAVIEKLFF. The DNA for the CDR3 is TGTGCCAGCAGTCTTAGGGCAACAGGGGCAGTCATTGAAAAACTGTTTTTT.

V usage is TRBV5-1 and J usage is TRBJ1-2; no clear D gene. CDR3 length: 14 residues. The V end was cut by 4 bases, the J end by 8 bases, with 18 bases between. CDR1 is SGHRS, CDR2 YFSETQ, per germline. CDR3 bases: TGCGCCAGCAGCCTTGACGGACGGGCCGGAGGCTACACCTTC. The encoded protein is CASSLDGRAGGYTF.

The rearrangement uses TRBV11-2 and TRBJ2-5; 7 nucleotides align to TRBD2. CDR3 length: 16 residues. Germline values: CDR1 SGHAT, CDR2 FQNNGV. V lost 4 bases to trimming and J lost 3 bases; unmatched junction nucleotides: 11. CDR3 protein: CASSSLLRGREETQYF. DNA for the CDR3: TGTGCCAGCAGCTCTCTACTACGGGGGAGGGAAGAGACCCAGTACTTC.

The gene calls are TRBV18 and TRBJ1-1; 8 bases are a match to TRBD1. This CDR3 is 15 amino acids long. The trim removed 4 bases at V and 1 base at J, leaving 5 bases unmatched. CDR1 is KGHSH, CDR2 LQKENI, per germline. The CDR3 DNA reads TGTGCCAGCTCACTTTATGACAGGGGGAACACTGAAGCTTTCTTT. Protein sequence: CASSLYDRGNTEAFF.

V is TRBV5-5 and J is TRBJ2-5; 8 nucleotides match TRBD1. The CDR3 spans 20 residues. The V gene end was trimmed by 4 bases and the J gene end by 0 bases; junction bases not matched to a gene: 20. Germline loops: CDR1 SGHKS, CDR2 YYEKEE (reference sequence). The CDR3 bases are TGTGCCAGCAGCAAGGCCGACAGGGGCCTAAATAACCAGTACCAAGAGACCCAGTACTTC. The encoded protein is CASSKADRGLNNQYQETQYF.

The chain has TRBV14 and TRBJ2-7, with TRBD1 matching over 10 bases. This CDR3 has 19 amino acids. With V trimmed by 4 bases and J by 0 bases, 15 bases remained unmatched. The germline CDR1 and CDR2 sequences are SGHDN and FVKESK. The CDR3 DNA reads as TGTGCCAGCAGCCCCGACAGGGGGCGCGGGTTTTTGGGCTCCTACGAGCAGTACTTC. This translates into CASSPDRGRGFLGSYEQYF.

As DNA, the CDR3 is TGTGCCAGCAGGGCGGGACAGAATAACTATGGCTACACCTTC. The encoded protein is CASRAGQNNYGYTF. The chain uses TRBV6-1 and TRBJ1-2; 7 bases agree with TRBD1. With 6 bases clipped from V and 1 base from J, the junction kept 5 bases outside the gene matches. Germline V gene lookup returns CDR1 MNHNS and CDR2 SASEGT. The CDR3 is 14 amino acids.

V and J are TRBV7-2 and TRBJ2-7; 9 bases line up with TRBD2. Germline-derived CDR1 and CDR2 are SGHTA and FQGNSA. Trimming cost V 5 bases and J 6 bases; bases outside gene matches: 11. The CDR3 spans 15 residues. Written as DNA, the CDR3 is TGTGCCAGCAGCCCCCCGAGGACTAGCGTAATCGAGCAGTACTTC. This encodes CASSPPRTSVIEQYF.

This rearrangement joins TRBV6-5 to TRBJ1-1, with D tentatively TRBD1 (6 bases). CDR3 length equals 14 residues. CDR1 and CDR2 from the germline V gene are MNHEY and SVGAGI. With 4 bases removed from V and 0 bases from J, the gap between germline ends came to 9 bases. This CDR3 is CASSWDTMNTEAFF. Written as DNA, the CDR3 is TGTGCCAGCAGTTGGGACACGATGAACACTGAAGCTTTCTTT.

The CDR3 DNA is TGTGCCAGCTCAAGGACAGGGGCCAAAAACATTCAGTACTTC. Protein sequence: CASSRTGAKNIQYF. The chain couples TRBV18 to TRBJ2-4; 8 bases match TRBD1. The CDR3 loop spans 14 amino acids. Germline CDR1 reads KGHSH; CDR2 reads LQKENI. With V trimmed by 5 bases and J by 1 base, 1 base remained unmatched.

The chain uses TRBV6-1 and TRBJ1-2, with TRBD1 matching over 7 bases. This CDR3 has 14 residues. CDR1 and CDR2 from the germline V gene are MNHNS and SASEGT. V shed 4 bases and J 4 bases; nucleotides not matched to a gene: 6. CDR3 nucleotide sequence: TGTGCCAGCAGTGCAGGGGGATCTGGCTATGGCTACACCTTC. Its translation: CASSAGGSGYGYTF.

This chain connects TRBV20-1 to TRBJ1-1; no clear D. V lost 3 bases and J lost 10, with 9 bases in between. The germline V gene encodes CDR1 DFQATT and CDR2 SNEGSKA (reference sequence). The CDR3 runs 10 residues. The CDR3 DNA follows: TGCAGTGCTAGTCAGGTTGCAGCTTTCTTT. Translated, it gives CSASQVAAFF.

This clone was found once. The V call is TRBV11-2, the J call TRBJ1-1, with D uncertain. CDR1 is SGHAT, CDR2 FQNNGV, per germline. This CDR3 region has 17 residues. The ends were cut back, 1 base at V and 0 bases at J, with 15 bases in the middle. In DNA form, the CDR3 reads TGTGCCAGCAGCTTAGTCCAAGGATGGACCATGAACACTGAAGCTTTCTTT. Translating it yields CASSLVQGWTMNTEAFF.

The V and J genes are TRBV6-5 and TRBJ1-2, with D perhaps TRBD1 (6 bases). This CDR3 comprises 16 residues. Trimming pared 2 bases from V and 5 bases from J, leaving 18 bases between. The germline gives CDR1 MNHEY, CDR2 SVGAGI. CDR3 sequence reads: CASSYLSGTRGYGYTF. In nucleotides, the CDR3 is TGTGCCAGCAGTTACCTATCCGGGACAAGGGGATATGGCTACACCTTC.

In this sample, this clone turned up once. The rearrangement uses TRBV5-1 and TRBJ1-1; D gene uncertain. This CDR3 contains 12 residues. Germline V lookup: CDR1 SGHRS, CDR2 YFSETQ. V lost 2 bases and J 1 base, leaving 3 bases between the germline ends. The CDR3 loop is CASSFQNTEAFF. CDR3 DNA: TGCGCCAGCAGCTTCCAGAACACTGAAGCTTTCTTT.

The rearrangement links TRBV7-9 to TRBJ2-7, with 10 bases aligning to TRBD1. The CDR3 covers 14 residues. Trimming took 11 bases from V and 2 from J; bases not matched to a gene: 9. The V gene's germline CDR1 is SEHNR and CDR2 FQNEAQ (reference sequence). The CDR3 DNA sequence: TGTGCCTGTGACTCGGGACAGGGGACCTACGAGCAGTACTTC. It translates to CACDSGQGTYEQYF.

The chain is built from TRBV30 and TRBJ1-3, with TRBD1 as a possible D gene (5 bases). V was cut by 0 bases and J by 4 bases, with 16 bases left in between. CDR1 and CDR2 (germline): GTSNPN, SVGIG (reference sequence). The CDR3 covers 16 residues. CDR3 residues: CAWSVPGQGAGNTIYF. The CDR3 region has the DNA TGTGCCTGGAGTGTACCGGGGCAGGGTGCGGGAAACACCATATATTTT.